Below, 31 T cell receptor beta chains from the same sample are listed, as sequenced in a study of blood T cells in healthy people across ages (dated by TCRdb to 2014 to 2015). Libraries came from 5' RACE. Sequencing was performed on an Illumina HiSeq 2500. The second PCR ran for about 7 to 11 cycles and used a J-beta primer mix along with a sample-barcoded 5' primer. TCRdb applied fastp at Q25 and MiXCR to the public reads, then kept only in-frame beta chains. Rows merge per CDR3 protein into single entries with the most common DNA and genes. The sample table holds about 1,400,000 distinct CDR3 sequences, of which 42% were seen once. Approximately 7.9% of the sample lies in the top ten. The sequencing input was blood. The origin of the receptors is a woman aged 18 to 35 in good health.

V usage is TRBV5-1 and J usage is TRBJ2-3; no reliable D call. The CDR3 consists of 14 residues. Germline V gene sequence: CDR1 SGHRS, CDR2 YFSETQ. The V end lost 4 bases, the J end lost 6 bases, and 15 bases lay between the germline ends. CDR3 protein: CASSADGQEDTQYF. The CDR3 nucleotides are TGCGCCAGCAGCGCGGACGGGCAGGAGGATACGCAGTATTTT.

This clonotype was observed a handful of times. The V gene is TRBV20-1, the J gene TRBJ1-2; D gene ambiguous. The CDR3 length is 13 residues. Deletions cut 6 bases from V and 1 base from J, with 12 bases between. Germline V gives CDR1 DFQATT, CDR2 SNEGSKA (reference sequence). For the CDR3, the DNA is TGCAGTGCCACCAGCCTAAATAACTATGGCTACACCTTC. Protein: CSATSLNNYGYTF.

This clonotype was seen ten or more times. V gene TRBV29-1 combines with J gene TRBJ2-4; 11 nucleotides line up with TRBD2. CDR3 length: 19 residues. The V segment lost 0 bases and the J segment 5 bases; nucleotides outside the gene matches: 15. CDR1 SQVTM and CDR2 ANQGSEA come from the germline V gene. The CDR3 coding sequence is TGCAGCGTTGAAGAATGGGGTGGACTAGCGGGTTCGCGCGAAAACATTCAGTACTTC. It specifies CSVEEWGGLAGSRENIQYF. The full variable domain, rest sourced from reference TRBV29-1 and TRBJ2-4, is SAVISQKPSRDICQRGTSLTIQCQVDSQVTMMFWYRQQPGQSLTLIATANQGSEATYESGFVIDKFPISRPNLTFSTLTVSNMSPEDSSIYLCSVEEWGGLAGSRENIQYFGAGTRLSVL.

This chain's CDR3 is CASSGRGVEGPNYGYTF. Here the CDR3 DNA reads TGTGCCAGCAGCGGAAGAGGGGTGGAGGGCCCCAACTATGGCTACACCTTC. This chain links TRBV7-6 with TRBJ1-2, with D tentatively TRBD1 (5 bases). V lost 5 bases and J lost 2, with 21 bases in between. The V gene's germline CDR1 is SGHVS and CDR2 FNYEAQ. The CDR3 has 17 residues.

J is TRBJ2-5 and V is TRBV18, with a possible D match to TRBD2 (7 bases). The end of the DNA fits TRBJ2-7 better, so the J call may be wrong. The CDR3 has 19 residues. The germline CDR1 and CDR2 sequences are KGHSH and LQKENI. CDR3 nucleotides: TGTGCCAGCTCACCGAGAACCATTTTCAGGGGATCGAGCGGGGCCGAGCAGTACTTC. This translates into CASSPRTIFRGSSGAEQYF.

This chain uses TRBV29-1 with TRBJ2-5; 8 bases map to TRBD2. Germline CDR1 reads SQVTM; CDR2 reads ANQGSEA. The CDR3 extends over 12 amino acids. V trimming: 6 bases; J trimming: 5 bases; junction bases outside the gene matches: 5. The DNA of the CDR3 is TGCAGCGTATCGACGGGGGGGGAGACCCAGTACTTC. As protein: CSVSTGGETQYF.

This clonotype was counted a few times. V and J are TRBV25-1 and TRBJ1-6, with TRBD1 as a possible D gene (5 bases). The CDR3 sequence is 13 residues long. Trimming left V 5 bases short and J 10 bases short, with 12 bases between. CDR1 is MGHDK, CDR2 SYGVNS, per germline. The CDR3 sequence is CASSQGNNSPLHF. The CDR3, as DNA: TGTGCCAGCAGTCAGGGTAACAACTCACCCCTCCACTTT.

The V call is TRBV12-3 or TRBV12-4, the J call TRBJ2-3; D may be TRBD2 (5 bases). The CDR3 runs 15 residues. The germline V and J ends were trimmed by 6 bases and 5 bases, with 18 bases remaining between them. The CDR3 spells CASSPLGQEVDTQYF. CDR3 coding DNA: TGTGCCAGCAGCCCTTTAGGGCAGGAGGTAGATACGCAGTATTTT.

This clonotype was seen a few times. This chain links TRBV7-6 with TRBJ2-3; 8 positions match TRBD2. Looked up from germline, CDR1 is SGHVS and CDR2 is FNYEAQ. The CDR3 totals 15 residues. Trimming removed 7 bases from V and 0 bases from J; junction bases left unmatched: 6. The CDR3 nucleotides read TGTGCCAGCATCCCTACGGGGGGGAGCACAGATACGCAGTATTTT. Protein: CASIPTGGSTDTQYF.

DNA of the CDR3: TGTGCCAGCAGCCCGGGAGCATCCACCTCCCAAGAGACCCAGTACTTC. It encodes CASSPGASTSQETQYF. The V and J genes are TRBV14 and TRBJ2-5; D perhaps matches TRBD2 (6 bases). There are 16 residues in the CDR3. With 4 bases removed from V and 1 base from J, the gap between germline ends came to 16 bases. Germline CDR1 and CDR2: SGHDN and FVKESK.

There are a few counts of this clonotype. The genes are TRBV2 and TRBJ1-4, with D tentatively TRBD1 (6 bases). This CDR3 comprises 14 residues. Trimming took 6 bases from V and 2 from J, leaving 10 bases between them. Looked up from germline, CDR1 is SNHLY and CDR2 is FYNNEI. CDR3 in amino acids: CASRTGTTNEKLFF. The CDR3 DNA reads TGTGCCAGCAGAACAGGGACCACTAATGAAAAACTGTTTTTT.

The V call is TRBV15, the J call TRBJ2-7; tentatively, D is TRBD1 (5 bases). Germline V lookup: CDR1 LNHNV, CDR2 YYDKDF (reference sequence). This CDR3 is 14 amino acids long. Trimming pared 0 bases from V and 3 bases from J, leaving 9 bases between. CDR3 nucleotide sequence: TGTGCCACCAGCAGAGATATCCAGGGCTACGAGCAGTACTTC. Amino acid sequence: CATSRDIQGYEQYF. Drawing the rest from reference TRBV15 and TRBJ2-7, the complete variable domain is DAMVIQNPRYQVTQFGKPVTLSCSQTLNHNVMYWYQQKSSQAPKLLFHYYDKDFNNEADTPDNFQSRRPNTSFCFLDIRSPGLGDTAMYLCATSRDIQGYEQYFGPGTRLTVT.

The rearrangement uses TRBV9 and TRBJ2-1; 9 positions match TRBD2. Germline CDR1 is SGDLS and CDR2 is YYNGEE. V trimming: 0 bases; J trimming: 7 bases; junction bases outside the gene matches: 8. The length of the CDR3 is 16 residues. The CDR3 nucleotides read TGTGCCAGCAGCGTAGATCATAGCGGGAGTCGGAATGAGCAGTTCTTC. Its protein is CASSVDHSGSRNEQFF.

The CDR3 bases are TGCGCCAGCAGCCAAGTAAGCCAGCACACTGAAGCTTTCTTT. Protein sequence: CASSQVSQHTEAFF. This chain connects TRBV4-1 to TRBJ1-1, with D hard to call. V was trimmed by 1 base and J by 3 bases, leaving 9 bases between them. The CDR3 covers 14 residues. Germline CDR1 reads MGHRA; CDR2 reads YSYEKL.

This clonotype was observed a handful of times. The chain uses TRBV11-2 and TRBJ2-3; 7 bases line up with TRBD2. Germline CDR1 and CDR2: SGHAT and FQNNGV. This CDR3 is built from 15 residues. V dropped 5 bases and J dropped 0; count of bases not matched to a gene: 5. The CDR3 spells CASSTIGGSTDTQYF. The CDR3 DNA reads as TGTGCCAGCAGCACGATCGGGGGGAGCACAGATACGCAGTATTTT.

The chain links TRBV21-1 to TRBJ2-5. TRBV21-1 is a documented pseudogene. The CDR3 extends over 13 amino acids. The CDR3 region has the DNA TGTGCCAGCAGCACACAGGGCTTGGAGACCCAGTACTTC. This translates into CASSTQGLETQYF.

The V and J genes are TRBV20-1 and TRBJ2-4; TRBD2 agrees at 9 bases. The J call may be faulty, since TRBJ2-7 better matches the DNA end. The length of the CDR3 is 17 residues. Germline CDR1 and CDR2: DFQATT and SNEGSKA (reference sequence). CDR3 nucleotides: TGCAGTGCTCCCAGGCCGCTCCGTAGCGGGGGAGCCTACGAGCAGTACTTC. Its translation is CSAPRPLRSGGAYEQYF.

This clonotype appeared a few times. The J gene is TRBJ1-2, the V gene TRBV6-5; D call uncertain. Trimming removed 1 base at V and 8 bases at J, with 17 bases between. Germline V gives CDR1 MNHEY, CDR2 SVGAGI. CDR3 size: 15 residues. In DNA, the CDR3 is TGTGCCAGCAGTTACTGCTCGGGCTGCGAAGGAGGCTACACCTTC. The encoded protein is CASSYCSGCEGGYTF.

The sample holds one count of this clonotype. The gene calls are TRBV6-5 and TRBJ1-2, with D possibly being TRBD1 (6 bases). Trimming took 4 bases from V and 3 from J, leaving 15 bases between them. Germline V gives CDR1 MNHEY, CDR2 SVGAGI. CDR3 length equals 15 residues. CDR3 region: CASSSEQGGDYGYTF. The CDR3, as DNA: TGTGCCAGCAGTTCGGAACAGGGCGGTGACTATGGCTACACCTTC.

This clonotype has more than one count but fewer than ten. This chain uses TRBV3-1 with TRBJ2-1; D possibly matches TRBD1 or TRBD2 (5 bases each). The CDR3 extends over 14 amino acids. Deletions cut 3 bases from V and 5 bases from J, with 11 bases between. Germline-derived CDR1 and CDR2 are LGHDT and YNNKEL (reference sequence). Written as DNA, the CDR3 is TGTGCCAGCAGCCACCCGAGGGACCACAATGAGCAGTTCTTC. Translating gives CASSHPRDHNEQFF.

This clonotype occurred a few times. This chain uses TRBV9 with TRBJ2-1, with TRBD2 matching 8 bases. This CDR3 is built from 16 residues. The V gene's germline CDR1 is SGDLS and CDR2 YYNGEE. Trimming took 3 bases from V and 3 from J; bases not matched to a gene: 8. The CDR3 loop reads CASSEPSGSSYNEQFF. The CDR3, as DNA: TGTGCCAGCAGCGAGCCAAGCGGGAGTAGCTACAATGAGCAGTTCTTC.

The CDR3 region has the DNA TGTGCCAGCAGCCTGGACACCAACTCCTACGAGCAGTTCTTC. Protein product: CASSLDTNSYEQFF. The chain combines TRBV14 with TRBJ2-1, with D possibly TRBD1 on 5 matching bases. CDR3 length: 14 residues. The germline V and J ends were trimmed by 4 bases and 10 bases, with 17 bases remaining between them. CDR1 SGHDN and CDR2 FVKESK come from the germline V gene.

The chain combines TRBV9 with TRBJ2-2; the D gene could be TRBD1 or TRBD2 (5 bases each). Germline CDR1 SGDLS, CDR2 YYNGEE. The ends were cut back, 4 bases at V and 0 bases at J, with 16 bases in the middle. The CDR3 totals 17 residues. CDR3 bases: TGTGCCAGCAGCCACGTCGGGGCGAGAGCGAACACCGGGGAGCTGTTTTTT. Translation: CASSHVGARANTGELFF.

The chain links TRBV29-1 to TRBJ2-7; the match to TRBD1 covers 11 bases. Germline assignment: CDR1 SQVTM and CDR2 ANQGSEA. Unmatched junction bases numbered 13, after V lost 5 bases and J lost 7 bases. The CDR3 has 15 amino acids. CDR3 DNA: TGCAGCGTTTGGGGTAGGGGACAGGGGGGTGATGAGCAGTACTTC. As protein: CSVWGRGQGGDEQYF.

In nucleotides, the CDR3 is TGTGCCAGCAGCCCGTTCGATCAGGCTTTACCCGACAATGAGCAGTTCTTC. It codes for CASSPFDQALPDNEQFF. The chain is built from TRBV12-3 or TRBV12-4 and TRBJ2-1; D unresolved. CDR3 size: 17 residues. V gave up 6 bases and J gave up 5 bases, with 23 bases separating them.

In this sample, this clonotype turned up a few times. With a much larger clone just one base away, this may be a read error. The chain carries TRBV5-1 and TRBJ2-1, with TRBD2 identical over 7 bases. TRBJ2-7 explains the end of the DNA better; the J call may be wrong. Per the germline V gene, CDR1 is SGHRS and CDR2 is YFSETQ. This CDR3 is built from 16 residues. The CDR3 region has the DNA TGCGCCAGCAGCGAGACCGGGACTAAGTCCTACAATGAGCAGTACTTC. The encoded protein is CASSETGTKSYNEQYF.

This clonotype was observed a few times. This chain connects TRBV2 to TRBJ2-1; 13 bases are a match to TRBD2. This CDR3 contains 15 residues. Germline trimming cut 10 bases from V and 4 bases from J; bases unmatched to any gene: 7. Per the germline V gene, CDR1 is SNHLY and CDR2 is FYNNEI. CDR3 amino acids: CANGLAGVRYNEQFF. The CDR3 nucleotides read TGTGCCAACGGACTAGCGGGAGTTAGGTACAATGAGCAGTTCTTC.

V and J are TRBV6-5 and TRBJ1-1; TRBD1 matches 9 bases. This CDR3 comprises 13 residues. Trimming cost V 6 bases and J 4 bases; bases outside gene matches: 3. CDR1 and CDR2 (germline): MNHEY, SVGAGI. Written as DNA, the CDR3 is TGTGCCAGCAGCCGGACAGGGGCCACTGAAGCTTTCTTT. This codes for CASSRTGATEAFF.

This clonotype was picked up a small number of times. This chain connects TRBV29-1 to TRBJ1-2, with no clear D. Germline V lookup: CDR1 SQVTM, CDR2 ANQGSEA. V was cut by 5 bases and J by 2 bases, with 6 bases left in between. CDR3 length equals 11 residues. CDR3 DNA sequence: TGCAGCGTTCCCAGGAACTATGGCTACACCTTC. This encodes CSVPRNYGYTF.

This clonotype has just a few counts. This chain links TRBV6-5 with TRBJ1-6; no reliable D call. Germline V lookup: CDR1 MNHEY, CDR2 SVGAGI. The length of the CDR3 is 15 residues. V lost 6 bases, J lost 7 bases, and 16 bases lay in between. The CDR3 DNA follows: TGTGCCAGCAGGACGACCAACCGATTAAATTCACCCCTCCACTTT. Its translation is CASRTTNRLNSPLHF.

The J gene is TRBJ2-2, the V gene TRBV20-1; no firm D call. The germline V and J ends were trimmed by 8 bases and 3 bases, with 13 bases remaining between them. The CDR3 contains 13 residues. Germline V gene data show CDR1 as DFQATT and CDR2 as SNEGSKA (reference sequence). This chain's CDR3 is CSPRKLDTGELFF. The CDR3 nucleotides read TGCAGTCCCCGGAAGTTGGACACCGGGGAGCTGTTTTTT.